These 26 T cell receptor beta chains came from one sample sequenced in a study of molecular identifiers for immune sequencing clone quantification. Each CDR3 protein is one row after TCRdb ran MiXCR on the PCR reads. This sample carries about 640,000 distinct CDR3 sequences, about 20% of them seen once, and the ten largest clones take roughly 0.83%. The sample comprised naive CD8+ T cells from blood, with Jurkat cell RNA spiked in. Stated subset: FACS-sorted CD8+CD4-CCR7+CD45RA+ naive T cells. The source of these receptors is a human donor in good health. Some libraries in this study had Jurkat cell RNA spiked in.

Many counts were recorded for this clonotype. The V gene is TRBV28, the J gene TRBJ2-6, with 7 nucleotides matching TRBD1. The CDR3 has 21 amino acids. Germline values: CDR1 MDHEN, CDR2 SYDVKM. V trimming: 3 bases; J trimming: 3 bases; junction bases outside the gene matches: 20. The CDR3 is CASSFNTRVDAGGFGANVLTF. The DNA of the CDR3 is TGTGCCAGCAGTTTCAACACCCGTGTTGACGCAGGGGGTTTTGGGGCCAACGTCCTGACTTTC.

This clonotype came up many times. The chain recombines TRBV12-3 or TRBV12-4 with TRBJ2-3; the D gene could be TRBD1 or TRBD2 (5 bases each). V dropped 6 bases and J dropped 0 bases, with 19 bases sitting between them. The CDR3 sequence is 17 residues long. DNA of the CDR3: TGTGCCAGCAGCGAGAAAGAAGGGACGCCTAGCACAGATACGCAGTATTTT. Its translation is CASSEKEGTPSTDTQYF.

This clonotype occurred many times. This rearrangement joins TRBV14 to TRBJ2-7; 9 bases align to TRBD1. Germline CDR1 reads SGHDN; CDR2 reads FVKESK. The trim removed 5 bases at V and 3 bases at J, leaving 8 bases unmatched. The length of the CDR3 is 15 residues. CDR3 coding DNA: TGTGCCAGCAGCTCCACCGGGACAGGGTACTACGAGCAGTACTTC. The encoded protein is CASSSTGTGYYEQYF.

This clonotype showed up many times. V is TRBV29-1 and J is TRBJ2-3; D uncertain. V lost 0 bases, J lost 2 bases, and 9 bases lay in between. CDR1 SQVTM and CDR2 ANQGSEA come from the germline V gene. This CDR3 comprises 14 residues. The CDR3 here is CSVEDPAYTDTQYF. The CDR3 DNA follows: TGCAGCGTTGAAGATCCGGCGTACACAGATACGCAGTATTTT.

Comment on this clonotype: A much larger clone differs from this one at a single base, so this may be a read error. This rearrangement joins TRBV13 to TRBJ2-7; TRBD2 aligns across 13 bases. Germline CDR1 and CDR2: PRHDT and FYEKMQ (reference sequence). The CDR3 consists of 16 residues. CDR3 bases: TGTGTCAGCAGCTTAGCTGGACTAGCGGGGGTTTCCGAGCAGTACTTC. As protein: CVSSLAGLAGVSEQYF.

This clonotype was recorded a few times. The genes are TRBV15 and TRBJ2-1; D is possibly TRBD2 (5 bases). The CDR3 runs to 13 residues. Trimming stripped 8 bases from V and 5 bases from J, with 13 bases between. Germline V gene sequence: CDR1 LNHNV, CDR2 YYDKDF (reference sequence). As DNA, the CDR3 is TGTGCCACCGAAGGGAGACACGACAATGAGCAGTTCTTC. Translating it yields CATEGRHDNEQFF.

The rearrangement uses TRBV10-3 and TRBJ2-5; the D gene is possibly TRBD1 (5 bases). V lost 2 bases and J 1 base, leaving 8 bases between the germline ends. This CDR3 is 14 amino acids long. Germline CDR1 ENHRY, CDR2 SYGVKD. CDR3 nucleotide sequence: TGTGCCATCAGTGAGAGTCAGGGCCAAGAGACCCAGTACTTC. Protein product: CAISESQGQETQYF.

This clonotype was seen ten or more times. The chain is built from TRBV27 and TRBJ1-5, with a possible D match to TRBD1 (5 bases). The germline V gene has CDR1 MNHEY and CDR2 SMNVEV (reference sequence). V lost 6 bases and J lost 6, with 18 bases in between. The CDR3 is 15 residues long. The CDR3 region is CASRGTNLRGQPQHF. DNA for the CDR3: TGTGCCAGCAGGGGGACCAACCTTCGGGGTCAGCCCCAGCATTTT.

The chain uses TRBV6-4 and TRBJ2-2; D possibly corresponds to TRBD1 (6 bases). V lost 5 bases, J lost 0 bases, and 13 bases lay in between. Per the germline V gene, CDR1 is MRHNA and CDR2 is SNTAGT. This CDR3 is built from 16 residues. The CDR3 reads CASSPSGQTNTGELFF. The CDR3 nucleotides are TGTGCCAGCAGTCCCTCGGGACAAACGAACACCGGGGAGCTGTTTTTT.

The DNA of the CDR3 is TGTGCCAGCAGTTCGAACCGGGACGCTTACTCCTACAATGAGCAGTTCTTC. Protein: CASSSNRDAYSYNEQFF. The chain joins TRBV7-9 to TRBJ2-1, with D perhaps matching TRBD1 or TRBD2 (5 bases each). The germline gives CDR1 SEHNR, CDR2 FQNEAQ (reference sequence). The CDR3 sequence is 17 residues long. V was shortened by 6 bases and J by 0 bases, with 18 bases between the two germline ends.

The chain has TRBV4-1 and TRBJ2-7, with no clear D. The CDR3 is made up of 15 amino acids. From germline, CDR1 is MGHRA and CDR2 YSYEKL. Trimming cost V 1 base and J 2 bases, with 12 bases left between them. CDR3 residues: CASSQANGPTYEQYF. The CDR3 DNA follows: TGCGCCAGCAGCCAAGCCAACGGACCGACCTACGAGCAGTACTTC.

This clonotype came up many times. The DNA of the CDR3 is TGTGCCAGCAGTGCAGGGATGGCTCAGCCCCAGCATTTT. Protein: CASSAGMAQPQHF. This sequence joins TRBV2 and TRBJ1-5; perhaps TRBD1 as D (5 bases). Trimming cost V 4 bases and J 6 bases, with 10 bases left between them. Germline V CDR1 and CDR2: SNHLY, FYNNEI. This CDR3 has 13 amino acids.

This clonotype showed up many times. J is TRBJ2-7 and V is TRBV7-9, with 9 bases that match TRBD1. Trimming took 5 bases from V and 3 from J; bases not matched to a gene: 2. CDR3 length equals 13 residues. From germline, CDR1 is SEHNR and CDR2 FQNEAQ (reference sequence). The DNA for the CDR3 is TGTGCCAGCAGCAGACAGGGGGACTACGAGCAGTACTTC. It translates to CASSRQGDYEQYF.

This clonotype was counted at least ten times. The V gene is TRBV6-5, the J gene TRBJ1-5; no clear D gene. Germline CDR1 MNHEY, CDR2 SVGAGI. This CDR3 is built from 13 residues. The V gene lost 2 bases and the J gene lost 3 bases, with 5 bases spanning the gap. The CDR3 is CASSYGDNQPQHF. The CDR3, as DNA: TGTGCCAGCAGTTACGGAGACAATCAGCCCCAGCATTTT.

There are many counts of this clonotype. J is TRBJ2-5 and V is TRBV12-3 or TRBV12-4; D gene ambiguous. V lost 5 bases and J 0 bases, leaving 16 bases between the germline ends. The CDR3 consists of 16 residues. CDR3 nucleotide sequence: TGTGCCAGCAGTCCTAGTGGGGTATTGTACCAAGAGACCCAGTACTTC. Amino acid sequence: CASSPSGVLYQETQYF.

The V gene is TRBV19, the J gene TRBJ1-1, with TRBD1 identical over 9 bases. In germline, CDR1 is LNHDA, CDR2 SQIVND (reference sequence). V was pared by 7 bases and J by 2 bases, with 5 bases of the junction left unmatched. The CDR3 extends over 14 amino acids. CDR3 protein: CASTPGQGNTEAFF. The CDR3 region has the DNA TGTGCCAGTACCCCGGGACAGGGAAACACTGAAGCTTTCTTT.

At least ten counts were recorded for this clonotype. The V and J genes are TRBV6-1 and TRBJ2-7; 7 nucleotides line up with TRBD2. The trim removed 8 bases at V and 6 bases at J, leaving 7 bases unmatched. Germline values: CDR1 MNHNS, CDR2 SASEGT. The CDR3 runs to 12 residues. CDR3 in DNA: TGTGCCAGCGCATACGGGAGGCTCGAGCAGTACTTC. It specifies CASAYGRLEQYF.

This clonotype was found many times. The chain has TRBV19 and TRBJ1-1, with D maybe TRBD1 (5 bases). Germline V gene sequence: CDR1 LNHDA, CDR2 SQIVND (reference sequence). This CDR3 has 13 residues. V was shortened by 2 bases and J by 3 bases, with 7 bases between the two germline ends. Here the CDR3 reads CASSIWGDTEAFF. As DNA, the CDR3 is TGTGCCAGTAGTATATGGGGGGACACTGAAGCTTTCTTT.

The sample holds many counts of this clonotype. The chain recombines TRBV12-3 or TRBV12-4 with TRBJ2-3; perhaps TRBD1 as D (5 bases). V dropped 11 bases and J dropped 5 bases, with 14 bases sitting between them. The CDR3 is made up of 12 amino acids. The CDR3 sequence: CAVGQVKDTQYF. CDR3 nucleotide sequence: TGTGCCGTGGGGCAGGTTAAAGATACGCAGTATTTT.

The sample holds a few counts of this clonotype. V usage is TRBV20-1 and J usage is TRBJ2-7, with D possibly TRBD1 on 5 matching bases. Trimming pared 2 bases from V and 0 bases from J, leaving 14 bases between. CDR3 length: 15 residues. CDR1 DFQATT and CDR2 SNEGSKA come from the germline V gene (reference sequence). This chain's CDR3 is CSARQGIRNSYEQYF. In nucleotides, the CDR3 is TGCAGTGCTAGACAGGGAATTCGAAACTCCTACGAGCAGTACTTC.

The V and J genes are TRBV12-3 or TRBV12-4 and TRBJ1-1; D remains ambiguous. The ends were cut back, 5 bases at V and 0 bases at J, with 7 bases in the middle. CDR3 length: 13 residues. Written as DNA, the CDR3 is TGTGCCAGCAGTAGGTTTATGAACACTGAAGCTTTCTTT. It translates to CASSRFMNTEAFF.

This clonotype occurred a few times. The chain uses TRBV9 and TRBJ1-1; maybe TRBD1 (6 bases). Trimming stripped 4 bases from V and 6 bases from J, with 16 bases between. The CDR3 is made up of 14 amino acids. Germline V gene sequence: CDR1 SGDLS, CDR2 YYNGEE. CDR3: CASSPSPTGPEAFF. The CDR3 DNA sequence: TGTGCCAGCAGCCCTTCTCCGACAGGTCCTGAAGCTTTCTTT.

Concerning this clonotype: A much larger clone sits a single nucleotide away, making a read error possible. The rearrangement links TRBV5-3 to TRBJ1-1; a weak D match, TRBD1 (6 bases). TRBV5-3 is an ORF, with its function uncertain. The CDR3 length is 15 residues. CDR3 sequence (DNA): TGTGCCAGCAGTAGCAGAGATATCCGGGACATAGGAGGCCCCTTT. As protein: CASSSRDIRDIGGPF.

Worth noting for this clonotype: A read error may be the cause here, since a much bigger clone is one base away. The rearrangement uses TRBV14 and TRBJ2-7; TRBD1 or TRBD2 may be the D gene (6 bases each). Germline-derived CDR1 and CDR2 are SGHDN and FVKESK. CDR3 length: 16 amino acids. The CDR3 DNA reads TGTGCCAGCAGCCAAGAGACAGGAGGGTTCTCCTACAAGCAGTACTTC. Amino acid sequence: CASSQETGGFSYKQYF.

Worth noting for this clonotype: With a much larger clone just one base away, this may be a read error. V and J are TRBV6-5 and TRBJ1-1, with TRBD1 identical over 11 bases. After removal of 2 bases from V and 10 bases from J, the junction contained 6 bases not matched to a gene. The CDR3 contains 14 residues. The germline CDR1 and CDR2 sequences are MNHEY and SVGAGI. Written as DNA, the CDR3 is TGTGCCAGCAGTTACCCCACCGGGACAGGGGGAGCTTTCTTT. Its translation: CASSYPTGTGGAFF.

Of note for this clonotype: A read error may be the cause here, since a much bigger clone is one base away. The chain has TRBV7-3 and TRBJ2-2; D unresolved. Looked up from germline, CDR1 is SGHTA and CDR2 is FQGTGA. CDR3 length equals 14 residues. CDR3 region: CAGSLNPNTGELFF. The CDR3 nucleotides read TGTGCCGGCAGCCTAAACCCGAACACCGGGGAGCTGTTTTTT.